This T cell receptor (beta chain) was obtained from a study of blood T cell repertoires in COVID-19. Study-wide background: Acute and convalescent COVID-19 samples came from the United States, Italy and Spain. In each case, the material was cDNA or gDNA derived from T cells, B-cell-depleted T cells, or PBMCs.

The germline V and J ends were trimmed by 3 bases and 1 base, with 3 bases remaining between them. From germline, CDR1 is LNHDA and CDR2 SQIVND (reference sequence). This CDR3 spans 12 amino acids. This clone was seen once. Original data processing: Cell counts per sample came from amplifying reference gene primers. TCRdb keeps only in-frame clones here, not all; method: immunoSEQ multiplex PCR. The V and J calls and clone size are taken from that table; D and trimming were inferred from the DNA. The sample has some 26,000 clones, 70% to 85% seen once. The TCR sequence derives from a man older than 75 with active or convalescent COVID-19. Sequenced sample: peripheral blood. The chain joins TRBV19 to TRBJ2-5; no definite D call. The CDR3 region is CASSISQETQYF. The CDR3 nucleotides are TGTGCCAGTAGTATCAGCCAAGAGACCCAGTACTTC.